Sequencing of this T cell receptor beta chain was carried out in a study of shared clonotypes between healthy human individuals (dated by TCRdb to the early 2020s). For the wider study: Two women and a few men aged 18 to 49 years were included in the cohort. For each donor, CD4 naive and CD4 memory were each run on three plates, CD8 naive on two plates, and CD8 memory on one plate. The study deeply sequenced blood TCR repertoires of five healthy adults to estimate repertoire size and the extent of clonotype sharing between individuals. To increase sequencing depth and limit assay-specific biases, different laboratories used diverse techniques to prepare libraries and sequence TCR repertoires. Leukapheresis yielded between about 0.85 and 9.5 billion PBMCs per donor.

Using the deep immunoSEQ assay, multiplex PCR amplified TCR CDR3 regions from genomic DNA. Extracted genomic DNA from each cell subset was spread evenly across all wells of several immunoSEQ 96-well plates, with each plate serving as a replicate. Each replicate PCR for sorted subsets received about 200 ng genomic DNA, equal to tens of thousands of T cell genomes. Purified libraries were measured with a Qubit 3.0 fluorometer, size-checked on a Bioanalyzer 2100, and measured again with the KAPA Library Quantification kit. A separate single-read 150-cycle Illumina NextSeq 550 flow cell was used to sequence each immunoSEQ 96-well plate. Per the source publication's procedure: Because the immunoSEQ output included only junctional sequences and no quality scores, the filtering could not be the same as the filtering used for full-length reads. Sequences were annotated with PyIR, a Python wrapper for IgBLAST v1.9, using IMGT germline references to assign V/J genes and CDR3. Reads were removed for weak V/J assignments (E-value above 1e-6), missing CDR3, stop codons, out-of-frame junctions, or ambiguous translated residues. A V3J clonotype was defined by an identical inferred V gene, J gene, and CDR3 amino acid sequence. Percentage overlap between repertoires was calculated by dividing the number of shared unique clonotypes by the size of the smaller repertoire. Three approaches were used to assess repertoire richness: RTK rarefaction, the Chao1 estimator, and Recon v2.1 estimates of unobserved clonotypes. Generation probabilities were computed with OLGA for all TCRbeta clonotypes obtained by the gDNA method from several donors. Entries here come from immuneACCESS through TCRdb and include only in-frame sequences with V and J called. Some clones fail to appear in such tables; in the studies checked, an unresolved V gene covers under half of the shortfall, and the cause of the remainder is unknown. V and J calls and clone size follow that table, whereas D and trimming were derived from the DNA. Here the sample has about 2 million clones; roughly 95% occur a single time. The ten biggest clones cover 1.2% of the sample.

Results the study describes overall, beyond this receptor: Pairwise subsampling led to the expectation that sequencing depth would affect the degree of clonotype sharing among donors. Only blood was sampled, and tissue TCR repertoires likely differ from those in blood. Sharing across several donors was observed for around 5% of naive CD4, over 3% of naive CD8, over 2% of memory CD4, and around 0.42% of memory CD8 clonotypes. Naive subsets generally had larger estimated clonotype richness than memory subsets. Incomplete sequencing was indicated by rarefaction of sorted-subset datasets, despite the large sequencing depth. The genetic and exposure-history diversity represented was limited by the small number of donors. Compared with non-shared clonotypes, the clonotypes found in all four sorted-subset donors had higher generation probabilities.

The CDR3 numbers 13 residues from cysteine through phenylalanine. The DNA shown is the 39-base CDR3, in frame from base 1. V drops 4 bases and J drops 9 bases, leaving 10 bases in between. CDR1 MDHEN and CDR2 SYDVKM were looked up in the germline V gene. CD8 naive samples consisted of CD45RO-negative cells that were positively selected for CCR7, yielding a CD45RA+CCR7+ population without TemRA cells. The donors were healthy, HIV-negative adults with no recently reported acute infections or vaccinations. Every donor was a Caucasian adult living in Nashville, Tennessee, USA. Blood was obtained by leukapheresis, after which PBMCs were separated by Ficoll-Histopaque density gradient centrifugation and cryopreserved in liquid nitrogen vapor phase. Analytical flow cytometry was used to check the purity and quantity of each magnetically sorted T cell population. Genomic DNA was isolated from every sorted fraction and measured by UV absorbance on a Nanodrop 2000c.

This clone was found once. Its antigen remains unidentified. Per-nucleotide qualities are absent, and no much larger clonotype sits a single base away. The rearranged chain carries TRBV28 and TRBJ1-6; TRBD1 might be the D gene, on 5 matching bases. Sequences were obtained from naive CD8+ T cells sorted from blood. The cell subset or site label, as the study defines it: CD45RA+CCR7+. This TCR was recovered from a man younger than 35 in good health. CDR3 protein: CASSSQGGSPLHF. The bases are TGTGCCAGCAGTTCTCAGGGTGGTTCACCCCTCCACTTT. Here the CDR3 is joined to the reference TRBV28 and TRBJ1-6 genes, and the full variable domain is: DVKVTQSSRYLVKRTGEKVFLECVQDMDHENMFWYRQDPGLGLRLIYFSYDVKMKEKGDIPEGYSVSREKKERFSLILESASTNQTSMYLCASSSQGGSPLHFGNGTRLTVT.